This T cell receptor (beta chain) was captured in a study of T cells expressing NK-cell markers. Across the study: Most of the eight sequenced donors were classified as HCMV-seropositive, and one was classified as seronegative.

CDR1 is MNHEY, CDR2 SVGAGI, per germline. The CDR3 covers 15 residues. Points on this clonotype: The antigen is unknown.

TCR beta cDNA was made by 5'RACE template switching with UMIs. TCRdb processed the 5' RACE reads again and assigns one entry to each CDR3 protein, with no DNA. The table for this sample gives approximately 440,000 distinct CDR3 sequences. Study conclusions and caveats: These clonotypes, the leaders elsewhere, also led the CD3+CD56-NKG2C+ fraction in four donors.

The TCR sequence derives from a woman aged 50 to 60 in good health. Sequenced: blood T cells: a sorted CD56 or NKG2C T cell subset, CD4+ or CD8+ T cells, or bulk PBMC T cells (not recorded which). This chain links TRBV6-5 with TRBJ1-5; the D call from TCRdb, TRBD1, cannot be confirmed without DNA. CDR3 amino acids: CASRSGTGGFQPQHF.